A selection of T cell receptor beta chains follows, all from one sample in a study of T-cell reconstitution after alpha-beta-depleted transplantation in children. Via MiXCR, TCRdb re-called the PCR reads, giving one row per CDR3 protein. The sample includes around 490,000 distinct CDR3 sequences, roughly 10% of them seen just once. The input for sequencing was PBMCs, mostly from graft donor cells, taken 180 days after TCRalphabeta/CD19-depleted stem cell transplant. The receptors were gathered from a female patient between 2 and 15 years old who had a stem cell transplant for aplastic anemia, so the T cells may come from the graft donor. The CDR3 runs from the conserved cysteine through the conserved F or W. D genes are given only for firm matches. Size values are once, few and many counts, or a class for expanded clones, and some rows have none.

j_gene | v_gene | d_gene | abundance | CDR3aa | CDR3nt
TRBJ1-5 | TRBV7-2 | NA | few | CASSFWDGNQPQHF | TGTGCCAGCAGCTTCTGGGATGGCAATCAGCCCCAGCATTTT
TRBJ2-2 | TRBV28 | NA | many | CASSAPRGWNTGELFF | TGTGCCAGCAGTGCCCCCCGGGGATGGAACACCGGGGAGCTGTTTTTT
TRBJ2-3 | TRBV20-1 | NA | few | CSASYTGTTVSTDTQYF | TGCAGTGCTAGTTACACCGGGACAACCGTTAGCACAGATACGCAGTATTTT
TRBJ1-2 | TRBV3-1 | NA | NA | CASSQPKREVPNYGYTF | TGTGCCAGCAGCCAACCGAAACGAGAGGTCCCCAACTATGGCTACACCTTC
TRBJ1-5 | TRBV6-6 | NA | many | CASSLTTNPQHF | TGTGCCAGCAGCCTCACGACTAACCCCCAGCATTTT
TRBJ2-5 | TRBV29-1 | NA | NA | CSATTQGGETQYF | TGCAGCGCGACGACCCAGGGGGGAGAGACCCAGTACTTC
TRBJ2-7 | TRBV28 | TRBD2 | NA | CASSSGTSGVYEQYF | TGTGCCAGCAGCTCCGGGACTAGCGGGGTCTACGAGCAGTACTTC
TRBJ2-3 | TRBV6-6 | NA | NA | CASTSDSTDTQYF | TGTGCCAGCACTAGCGATAGCACAGATACGCAGTATTTT
TRBJ2-5 | TRBV7-9 | NA | few | CASSLTRLETQYF | TGTGCCAGCAGCCTGACGAGATTGGAGACCCAGTACTTC
TRBJ2-7 | TRBV6-1 | TRBD1 | NA | CASSPDDRGPYEQYF | TGTGCCAGCAGCCCCGACGACAGGGGTCCCTACGAGCAGTACTTC
TRBJ1-2 | TRBV4-3 | NA | few | CASSQVVDRTDGYTF | TGCGCCAGCAGCCAAGTGGTCGACAGGACCGATGGCTACACCTTC
TRBJ2-3 | TRBV5-5 | TRBD2 | NA | CASSLEAGASGVTDTQYF | TGTGCCAGCAGCTTGGAAGCGGGGGCTAGCGGGGTCACAGATACGCAGTATTTT
TRBJ2-1 | TRBV5-1 | NA | NA | CASSGVGSIAAPFF | TGCGCCAGCAGCGGCGTGGGGAGCATAGCAGCCCCGTTCTTC
TRBJ2-3 | TRBV6-5 | NA | NA | CASSSRQTTDTQYF | TGTGCCAGCAGTTCGCGACAGACCACAGATACGCAGTATTTT
TRBJ2-1 | TRBV10-3 | NA | NA | CAIRGRPAHNEQFF | TGTGCCATCAGGGGGAGGCCGGCACACAATGAGCAGTTCTTC
TRBJ2-2 | TRBV6-1 | TRBD2 | NA | CASSERERNGELFF | TGTGCCAGCAGTGAGCGGGAGAGAAACGGGGAGCTGTTTTTT
TRBJ1-1 | TRBV20-1 | NA | few | CSAGRYTEAFF | TGCAGTGCAGGGCGGTACACTGAAGCTTTCTTT
TRBJ2-4 | TRBV12-3/TRBV12-4 | TRBD1 | few | CASSPDRANIQYF | TGTGCCAGCAGCCCGGACAGGGCGAACATTCAGTACTTC
TRBJ2-7 | TRBV27 | NA | NA | CASRSSDEQYF | TGTGCCAGCAGATCGAGCGACGAGCAGTACTTC
TRBJ2-7 | TRBV20-1 | NA | few | CSAIPFGTYEQYF | TGCAGTGCTATTCCTTTCGGGACCTACGAGCAGTACTTC
TRBJ1-4 | TRBV4-3 | NA | many | CASSQGIREIEKLFF | TGCGCCAGCAGCCAAGGTATCCGGGAGATTGAAAAACTGTTTTTT
TRBJ1-5 | TRBV7-2 | NA | NA | CASSLKGSVQPQHF | TGTGCCAGCAGCTTAAAAGGATCGGTTCAGCCCCAGCATTTT
TRBJ2-7 | TRBV28 | NA | NA | CASSLRLSSYEQYF | TGTGCCAGCAGTTTACGACTGAGCTCCTACGAGCAGTACTTC
TRBJ2-1 | TRBV7-9 | TRBD2 | NA | CASSLGLAGGADEQFF | TGTGCCAGCAGCTTAGGTTTAGCGGGAGGGGCCGATGAGCAGTTCTTC
TRBJ2-1 | TRBV24-1 | TRBD2 | NA | CATSEWTSGQANEQFF | TGTGCCACCAGTGAGTGGACTAGCGGCCAGGCCAATGAGCAGTTCTTC
TRBJ2-1 | TRBV7-9 | NA | few | CASSRTPGRSSYNEQFF | TGTGCCAGCAGCCGGACCCCGGGACGCAGCTCCTACAATGAGCAGTTCTTC
TRBJ2-2 | TRBV7-2 | TRBD1 | NA | CASSRGGGTGELFF | TGTGCCAGCAGTCGAGGGGGCGGGACCGGGGAGCTGTTTTTT
TRBJ2-1 | TRBV18 | TRBD1 | many | CASATGTGVNEQFF | TGTGCCAGCGCAACCGGGACAGGGGTCAATGAGCAGTTCTTC
TRBJ1-1 | TRBV10-3 | TRBD1 | few | CASGQVTEAFF | TGTGCCAGCGGACAGGTCACTGAAGCTTTCTTT
TRBJ2-1 | TRBV9 | TRBD2 | many | CASSVSPSGENEQFF | TGTGCCAGCAGCGTTAGTCCTAGCGGGGAGAATGAGCAGTTCTTC
TRBJ2-5 | TRBV28 | TRBD1 | many | CASSFGAGGVETQYF | TGTGCCAGCAGTTTCGGGGCAGGGGGCGTAGAGACCCAGTACTTC
TRBJ2-1 | TRBV2 | TRBD1 | few | CASRTRQGAGNEQFF | TGTGCCAGCAGGACAAGACAGGGGGCAGGGAATGAGCAGTTCTTC
TRBJ1-6 | TRBV18 | NA | NA | CASSPTAEPLHF | TGTGCCAGCTCACCCACCGCAGAACCCCTCCACTTT
TRBJ1-1 | TRBV7-2 | NA | NA | CASSLFPGNTEAFF | TGTGCCAGCAGCTTATTTCCGGGAAACACTGAAGCTTTCTTT
TRBJ2-7 | TRBV10-3 | NA | few | CAISLLAVPYEQYF | TGTGCCATCAGCCTACTAGCAGTACCCTACGAGCAGTACTTC
TRBJ2-3 | TRBV28 | NA | few | CASSWGLTSGTDTQYF | TGTGCCAGCAGCTGGGGACTGACATCGGGCACAGATACGCAGTATTTT
TRBJ1-2 | TRBV19 | NA | NA | CASGNDGYTF | TGTGCCAGTGGCAACGATGGCTACACCTTC
TRBJ1-4 | TRBV15 | NA | NA | CATSRAFLFGWTAEKLFF | TGTGCCACCAGCAGAGCATTTTTGTTCGGGTGGACAGCTGAAAAACTGTTTTTT
TRBJ1-6 | TRBV19 | NA | NA | CASSMTGGSPLHF | TGTGCCAGTAGTATGACAGGCGGCTCACCCCTCCACTTT
TRBJ1-3 | TRBV4-3 | TRBD1 | few | CASSRTDRATGNTIYF | TGCGCCAGCAGCCGGACAGACAGGGCAACTGGAAACACCATATATTTT
TRBJ1-4 | TRBV7-8 | TRBD1 | NA | CASSLTRGGAFEKLFF | TGTGCCAGCAGCTTGACCCGAGGGGGCGCGTTTGAAAAACTGTTTTTT
TRBJ1-4 | TRBV28 | TRBD1 | few | CASSLAGTGTATNEKLFF | TGTGCCAGCAGTTTGGCCGGGACAGGGACTGCAACTAATGAAAAACTGTTTTTT
TRBJ1-1 | TRBV29-1 | NA | NA | CSCLPTEEAFF | TGCAGCTGTCTGCCGACAGAGGAAGCTTTCTTT
TRBJ2-2 | TRBV11-3 | NA | NA | CASRAAAGPGELFF | TGTGCCAGCAGAGCGGCCGCCGGGCCCGGGGAGCTGTTTTTT
TRBJ2-7 | TRBV4-2 | TRBD2 | NA | CASSQGGTSGYEQYF | TGTGCCAGCAGCCAAGGAGGTACTAGCGGTTACGAGCAGTACTTC
TRBJ1-2 | TRBV7-2 | TRBD1 | NA | CASSLAPPGQANYGYTF | TGTGCCAGCAGCTTAGCACCACCTGGACAGGCCAACTATGGCTACACCTTC
TRBJ2-7 | TRBV18 | NA | NA | CASSPGPPGSYEQYF | TGTGCCAGCTCCCCGGGGCCACCTGGGTCCTACGAGCAGTACTTC
TRBJ2-2 | TRBV12-3/TRBV12-4 | NA | few | CASSFNIRGTGELFF | TGTGCCAGCAGTTTTAATATACGGGGGACCGGGGAGCTGTTTTTT
TRBJ2-7 | TRBV6-2/TRBV6-3 | NA | many | CASSPRGGPYEQYF | TGTGCCAGCAGTCCCCGTGGAGGACCCTACGAGCAGTACTTC
TRBJ1-5 | TRBV25-1 | NA | few | CASSDSNQPQHF | TGTGCCAGCAGTGATAGCAATCAGCCCCAGCATTTT
TRBJ2-2 | TRBV19 | TRBD2 | few | CASSIDRLAGLTGELFF | TGTGCCAGTAGTATAGATCGCCTAGCGGGGCTCACCGGGGAGCTGTTTTTT
TRBJ2-5 | TRBV12-3/TRBV12-4 | TRBD1 | many | CASRTTGGQETQYF | TGTGCCAGCAGAACCACAGGGGGACAAGAGACCCAGTACTTC
TRBJ2-2 | TRBV7-2 | NA | few | CASSLVGFVNTGELFF | TGTGCCAGCAGCTTAGTGGGTTTTGTAAACACCGGGGAGCTGTTTTTT
TRBJ1-4 | TRBV4-3 | TRBD1 | NA | CASSQERPGQDEKLFF | TGCGCCAGCAGCCAAGAACGACCGGGACAGGATGAAAAACTGTTTTTT
TRBJ1-5 | TRBV6-5 | NA | NA | CASSYSSDQGQPQHF | TGTGCCAGCAGTTACTCGAGCGATCAAGGTCAGCCCCAGCATTTT
TRBJ2-7 | TRBV7-9 | TRBD1 | NA | CASSQGVVYEQYF | TGTGCCAGCAGCCAGGGGGTCGTCTACGAGCAGTACTTC
TRBJ2-1 | TRBV12-3/TRBV12-4 | TRBD2 | few | CASRLTGGGGISYNEQFF | TGTGCCAGCAGACTCACCGGGGGGGGAGGAATCTCCTACAATGAGCAGTTCTTC